The source of this TCR beta chain is a study of blood T cell repertoires in COVID-19. Study as a whole: Acute and convalescent COVID-19 samples came from the United States, Italy and Spain. PBMCs, B-cell-depleted T cells, or T cells provided the cDNA or gDNA that made up the material.

Here immunoSEQ multiplex PCR was the method, and the copy in TCRdb shows in-frame clones only, minus some. The repertoire holds around 500,000 clones, with around nine tenths as singletons. The CDR3 length is 13 residues. CDR1 is MNHEY and CDR2 is SVGAGI in the germline V gene. V lost 5 bases and J 0 bases, leaving 5 bases between the germline ends. The material sequenced was PBMCs or T cells enriched from blood (not recorded which). J is TRBJ1-5 and V is TRBV6-5; D gene uncertain. The clonotype comes from a woman aged 40 to 49 who had recovered from COVID-19. The CDR3 coding sequence is TGTGCCAGCAGTCTATTTAGCAATCAGCCCCAGCATTTT. Translating gives CASSLFSNQPQHF.